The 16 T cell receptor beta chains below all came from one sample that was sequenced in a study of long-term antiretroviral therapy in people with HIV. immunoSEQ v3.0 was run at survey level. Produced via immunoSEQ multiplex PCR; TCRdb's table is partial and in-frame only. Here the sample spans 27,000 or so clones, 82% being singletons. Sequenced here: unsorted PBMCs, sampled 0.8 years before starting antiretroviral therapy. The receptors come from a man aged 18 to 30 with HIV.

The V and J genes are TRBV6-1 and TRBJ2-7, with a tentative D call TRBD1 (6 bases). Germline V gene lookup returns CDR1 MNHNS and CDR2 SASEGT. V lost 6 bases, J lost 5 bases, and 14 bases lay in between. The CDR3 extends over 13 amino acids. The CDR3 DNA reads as TGTGCCAGCAGGATCACAGGGATGGACGAGCAGTACTTC. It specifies CASRITGMDEQYF.

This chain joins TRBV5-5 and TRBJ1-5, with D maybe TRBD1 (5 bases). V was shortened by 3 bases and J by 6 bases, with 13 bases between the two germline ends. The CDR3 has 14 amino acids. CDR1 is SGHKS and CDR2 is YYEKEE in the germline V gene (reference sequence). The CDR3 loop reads CASSSPGPRQPQHF. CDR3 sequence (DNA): TGTGCCAGCAGCTCTCCGGGACCTCGTCAGCCCCAGCATTTT.

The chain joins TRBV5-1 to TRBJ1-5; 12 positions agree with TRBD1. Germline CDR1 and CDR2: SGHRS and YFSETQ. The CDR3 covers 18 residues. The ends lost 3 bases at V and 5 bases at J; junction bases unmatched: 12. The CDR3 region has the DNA TGCGCCAGCAGCTCACCGGGACAGGGGGCGGCTTACGATCAGCCCCAGCATTTT. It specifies CASSSPGQGAAYDQPQHF.

CDR3 sequence: CASTKTNNEQFF. CDR3 DNA: TGTGCCAGCACGAAAACTAACAATGAGCAGTTCTTC. This chain links TRBV7-9 with TRBJ2-1; D is undetermined. From germline, CDR1 is SEHNR and CDR2 FQNEAQ (reference sequence). The CDR3 totals 12 residues. V was cut by 7 bases and J by 5 bases, with 9 bases left in between.

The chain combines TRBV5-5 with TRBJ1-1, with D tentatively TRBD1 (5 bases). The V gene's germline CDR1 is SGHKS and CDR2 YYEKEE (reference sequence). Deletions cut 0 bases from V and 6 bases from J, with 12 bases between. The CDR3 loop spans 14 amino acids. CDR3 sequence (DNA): TGTGCCAGCAGCTTGGTTCCAGGGAGCCCTGAAGCTTTCTTT. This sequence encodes CASSLVPGSPEAFF.

CDR3 nucleotides: TGTGCCTGGAGTCTAGACAGTTACACTGAAGCTTTCTTT. It encodes CAWSLDSYTEAFF. The chain is built from TRBV30 and TRBJ1-1; tentative D call: TRBD1 (5 bases). The germline V gene encodes CDR1 GTSNPN and CDR2 SVGIG (reference sequence). Deletions cut 2 bases from V and 3 bases from J, with 10 bases between. CDR3 length: 13 residues.

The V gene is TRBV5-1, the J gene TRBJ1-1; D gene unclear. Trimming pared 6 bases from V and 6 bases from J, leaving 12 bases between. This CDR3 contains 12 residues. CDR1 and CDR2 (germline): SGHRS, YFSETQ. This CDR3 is CASTSVGSEAFF. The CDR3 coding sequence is TGCGCCAGCACTTCAGTGGGGTCTGAAGCTTTCTTT. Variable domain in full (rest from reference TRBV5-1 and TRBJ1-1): KAGVTQTPRYLIKTRGQQVTLSCSPISGHRSVSWYQQTPGQGLQFLFEYFSETQRNKGNFPGRFSGRQFSNSRSEMNVSTLELGDSALYLCASTSVGSEAFFGQGTRLTVV.

CDR3 sequence: CASSLAKVVAGRFGELFF. The CDR3, as DNA: TGTGCCAGCAGCTTGGCCAAGGTGGTAGCGGGGCGTTTCGGGGAGCTGTTTTTT. The genes are TRBV5-6 and TRBJ2-2, with 8 nucleotides matching TRBD2. This CDR3 has 18 amino acids. Looked up from germline, CDR1 is SGHDT and CDR2 is YYEEEE. V shed 0 bases and J 7 bases; nucleotides not matched to a gene: 14.

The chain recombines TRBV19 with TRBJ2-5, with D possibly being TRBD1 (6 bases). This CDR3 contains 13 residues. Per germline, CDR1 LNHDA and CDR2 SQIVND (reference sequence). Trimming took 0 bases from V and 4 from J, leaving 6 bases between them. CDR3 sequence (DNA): TGTGCCAGTAGTATAGACAGGGGAGAGACCCAGTACTTC. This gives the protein CASSIDRGETQYF.

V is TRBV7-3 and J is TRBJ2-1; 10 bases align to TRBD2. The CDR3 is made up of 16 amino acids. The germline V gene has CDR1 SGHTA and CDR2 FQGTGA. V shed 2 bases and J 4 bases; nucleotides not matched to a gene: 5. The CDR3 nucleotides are TGTGCCAGCAGCTTAGGGACTAGCGTGGCGTACAATGAGCAGTTCTTC. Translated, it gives CASSLGTSVAYNEQFF. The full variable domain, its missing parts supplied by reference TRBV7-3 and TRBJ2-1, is GAGVSQTPSNKVTEKGKYVELRCDPISGHTALYWYRQSLGQGPEFLIYFQGTGAADDSGLPNDRFFAVRPEGSVSTLKIQRTERGDSAVYLCASSLGTSVAYNEQFFGPGTRLTVL.

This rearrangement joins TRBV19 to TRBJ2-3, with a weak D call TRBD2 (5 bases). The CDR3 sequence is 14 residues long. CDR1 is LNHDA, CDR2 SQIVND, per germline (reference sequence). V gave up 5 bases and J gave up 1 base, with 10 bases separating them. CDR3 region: CASSVGVRTDTQYF. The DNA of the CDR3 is TGTGCCAGTAGTGTCGGGGTGCGCACAGATACGCAGTATTTT.

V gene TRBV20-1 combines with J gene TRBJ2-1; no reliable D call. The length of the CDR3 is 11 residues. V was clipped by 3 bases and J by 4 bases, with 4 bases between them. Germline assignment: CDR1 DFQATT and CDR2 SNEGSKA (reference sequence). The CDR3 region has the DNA TGCAGTGCTAGTCCTTACAATGAGCAGTTCTTC. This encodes CSASPYNEQFF.

CDR3 region: CASEGLAGLKYEQFF. The CDR3 coding sequence is TGTGCCAGCGAAGGACTAGCGGGACTTAAATATGAGCAGTTCTTC. V usage is TRBV27 and J usage is TRBJ2-1; 12 positions agree with TRBD2. This CDR3 contains 15 residues. Germline loops: CDR1 MNHEY, CDR2 SMNVEV (reference sequence). The V gene end was trimmed by 8 bases and the J gene end by 8 bases; junction bases not matched to a gene: 10.

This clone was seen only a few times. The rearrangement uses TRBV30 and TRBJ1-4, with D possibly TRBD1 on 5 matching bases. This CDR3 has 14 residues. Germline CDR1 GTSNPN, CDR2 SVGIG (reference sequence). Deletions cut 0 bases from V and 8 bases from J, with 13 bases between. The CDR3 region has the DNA TGTGCCTGGAGTGTACTAGGGGCTAGAGAAAAACTGTTTTTT. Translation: CAWSVLGAREKLFF. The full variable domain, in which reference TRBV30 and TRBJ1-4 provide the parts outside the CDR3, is SQTIHQWPATLVQPVGSPLSLECTVEGTSNPNLYWYRQAAGRGLQLLFYSVGIGQISSEVPQNLSASRPQDRQFILSSKKLLLSDSGFYLCAWSVLGAREKLFFGSGTQLSVL.

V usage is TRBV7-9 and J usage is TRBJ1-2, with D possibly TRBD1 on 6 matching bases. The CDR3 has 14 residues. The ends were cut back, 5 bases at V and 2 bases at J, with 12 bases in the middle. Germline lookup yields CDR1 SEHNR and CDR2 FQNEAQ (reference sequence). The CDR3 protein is CASSPGQFNYGYTF. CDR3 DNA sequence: TGTGCCAGCAGCCCCGGACAGTTCAACTATGGCTACACCTTC.

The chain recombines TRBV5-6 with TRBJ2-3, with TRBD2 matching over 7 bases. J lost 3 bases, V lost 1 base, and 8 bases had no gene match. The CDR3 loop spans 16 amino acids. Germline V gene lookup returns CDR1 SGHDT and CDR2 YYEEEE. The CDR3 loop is CASSLFVTSATDTQYF. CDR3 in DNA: TGTGCCAGCAGCTTGTTTGTCACTAGCGCGACAGATACGCAGTATTTT.